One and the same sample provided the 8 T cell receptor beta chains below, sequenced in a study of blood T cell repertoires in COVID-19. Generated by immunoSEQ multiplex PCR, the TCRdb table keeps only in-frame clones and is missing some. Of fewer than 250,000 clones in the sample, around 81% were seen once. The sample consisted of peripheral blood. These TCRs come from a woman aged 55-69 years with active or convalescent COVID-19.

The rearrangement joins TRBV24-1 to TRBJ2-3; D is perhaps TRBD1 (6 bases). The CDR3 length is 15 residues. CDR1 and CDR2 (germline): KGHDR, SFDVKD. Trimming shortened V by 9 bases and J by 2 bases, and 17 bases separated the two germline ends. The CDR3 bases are TGTGCCACCTCCCGGACAGTTACTACCACAGATACGCAGTATTTT. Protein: CATSRTVTTTDTQYF.

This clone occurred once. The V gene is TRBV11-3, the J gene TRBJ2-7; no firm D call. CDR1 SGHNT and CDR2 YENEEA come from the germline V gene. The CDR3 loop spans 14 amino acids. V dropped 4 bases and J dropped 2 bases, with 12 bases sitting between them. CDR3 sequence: CASSSSVITYEQYF. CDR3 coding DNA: TGTGCCAGCAGCTCCTCGGTAATAACCTACGAGCAGTACTTC.

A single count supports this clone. CDR3 residues: CASSLGGQGSEQYF. The CDR3 DNA is TGTGCCAGCAGCTTAGGTGGACAGGGATCCGAGCAGTACTTC. This chain uses TRBV11-2 with TRBJ2-7; TRBD1 aligns across 8 bases. CDR3 length: 14 residues. Trimming removed 1 base from V and 6 bases from J; junction bases left unmatched: 5. Germline V gives CDR1 SGHAT, CDR2 FQNNGV.

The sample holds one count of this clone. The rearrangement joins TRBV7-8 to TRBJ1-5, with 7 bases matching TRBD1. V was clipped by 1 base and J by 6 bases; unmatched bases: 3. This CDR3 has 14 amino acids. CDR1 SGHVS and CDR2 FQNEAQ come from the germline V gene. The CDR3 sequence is CASSLETGSQPQHF. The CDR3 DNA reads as TGTGCCAGCAGCTTAGAGACAGGGAGTCAGCCCCAGCATTTT.

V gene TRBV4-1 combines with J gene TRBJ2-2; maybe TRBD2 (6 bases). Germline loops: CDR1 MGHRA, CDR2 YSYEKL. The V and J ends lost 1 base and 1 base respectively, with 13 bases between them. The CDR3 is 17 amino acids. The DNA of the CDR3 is TGCGCCAGCAGCCAAGTCGCAGGGCGGGAGAACACCGGGGAGCTGTTTTTT. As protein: CASSQVAGRENTGELFF.

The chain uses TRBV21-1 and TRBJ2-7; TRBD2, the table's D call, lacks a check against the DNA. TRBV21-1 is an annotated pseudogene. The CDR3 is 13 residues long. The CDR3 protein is CASSRTPGGEQYV. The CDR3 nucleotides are TGTGCCAGCAGCAGAACCCCGGGGGGAGAGCAGTACGTC.

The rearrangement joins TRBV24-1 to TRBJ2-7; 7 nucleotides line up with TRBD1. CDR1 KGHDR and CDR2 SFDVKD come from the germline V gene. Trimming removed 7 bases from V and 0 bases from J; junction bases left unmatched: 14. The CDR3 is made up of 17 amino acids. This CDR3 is CATRCKLDRDPSYEQYV. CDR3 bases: TGTGCCACCAGATGCAAACTCGACAGGGACCCCTCCTACGAGCAGTACGTC.

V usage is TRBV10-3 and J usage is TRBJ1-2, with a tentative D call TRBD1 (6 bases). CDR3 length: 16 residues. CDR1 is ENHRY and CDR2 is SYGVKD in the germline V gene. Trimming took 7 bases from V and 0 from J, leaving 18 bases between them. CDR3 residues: CAINLRDTEANYGYTF. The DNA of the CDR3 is TGTGCCATCAACCTCCGGGACACCGAAGCTAACTATGGCTACACCTTC.